This T cell receptor (beta chain) is drawn from a study of blood T cell repertoires in COVID-19. Looking at the study overall: Material from acute and convalescent COVID-19 was sourced from the United States, Italy and Spain. PBMCs, B-cell-depleted T cells, or T cells provided the cDNA or gDNA that made up the material.

It was during active infection that Seattle patients were enrolled and then longitudinally followed. In the original workflow: Reference gene primer amplification in the assay estimated nucleated cell counts. The method was immunoSEQ multiplex PCR; TCRdb's version includes in-frame clones alone and lacks a portion of them. V and J calls and clone size follow that table, whereas D and trimming were derived from the DNA. The sample shows roughly 250,000 clones, around 85% of them seen only once. This CDR3 region has 13 residues. Trimming cost V 0 bases and J 1 base, with 4 bases left between them. Germline V gene sequence: CDR1 SGHRS, CDR2 YFSETQ.

Sequenced sample: peripheral blood. This receptor was obtained from a human donor with COVID-19, enrolled during active disease. The donor label of this sample is uncertain. This chain connects TRBV5-1 to TRBJ1-1, with D hard to call. The CDR3 spells CASSLVRNTEAFF. The CDR3 DNA reads as TGCGCCAGCAGCTTGGTCAGGAACACTGAAGCTTTCTTT.